Below, 32 T cell receptor beta chains from the same sample are listed, as sequenced in a study of human T cells and chemical hapten exposure. Time point described: patch test 2, 6 weeks after DPC sensitization. Treatment indicated: therapeutic diphenylcyclopropenone sensitization with weekly scalp DPC. TCRdb itself ran the RACE reads through MiXCR, one entry per CDR3 protein. The sample contains approximately 120,000 distinct CDR3 sequences, about a tenth of which appear only once. The sequenced sample was whole blood, obtained in connection with sensitization to the hapten diphenylcyclopropenone (DPC). Source of these receptors: a woman aged 40 to 50 with alopecia areata. Some clones in this sample may be carry-over from other donors' samples.

Ten or more counts support this clonotype. The V and J genes are TRBV7-2 and TRBJ1-2; 8 nucleotides align to TRBD1. The V gene's germline CDR1 is SGHTA and CDR2 FQGNSA. The CDR3 sequence is 16 residues long. With 1 base clipped from V and 7 bases from J, the junction kept 11 bases outside the gene matches. The CDR3 protein is CASSLDGVQGGIGYTF. The CDR3, as DNA: TGTGCCAGCAGCTTAGATGGTGTACAGGGGGGCATTGGCTACACCTTC.

This sequence joins TRBV19 and TRBJ2-2; D possibly corresponds to TRBD1 (6 bases). Germline CDR1 reads LNHDA; CDR2 reads SQIVND (reference sequence). The V and J ends lost 8 bases and 2 bases respectively, with 9 bases between them. The CDR3 is 13 amino acids. CDR3 loop: CASDGTNTGELFF. As DNA, the CDR3 is TGTGCCAGTGACGGGACAAACACCGGGGAGCTGTTTTTT.

This chain connects TRBV7-3 to TRBJ2-5; 11 bases fit TRBD2. The CDR3 is made up of 14 amino acids. Germline-derived CDR1 and CDR2 are SGHTA and FQGTGA. Germline trimming cut 5 bases from V and 4 bases from J; bases unmatched to any gene: 3. In DNA form, the CDR3 reads TGTGCCAGCAGCACCGGGACTAGCGGAGAGACCCAGTACTTC. Translating gives CASSTGTSGETQYF.

This clonotype came up many times. The genes are TRBV6-5 and TRBJ2-5; unclear D gene. V was clipped by 3 bases and J by 2 bases, with 13 bases between them. The CDR3 contains 15 residues. The germline CDR1 and CDR2 sequences are MNHEY and SVGAGI. The DNA of the CDR3 is TGTGCCAGCAGTTATGTCAATATAGAACAAGAGACCCAGTACTTC. Protein: CASSYVNIEQETQYF.

There are many counts of this clonotype. The chain joins TRBV11-3 to TRBJ1-1; D ambiguous. Germline CDR1 SGHNT, CDR2 YENEEA. The CDR3 sequence is 14 residues long. The V end lost 0 bases, the J end lost 0 bases, and 5 bases lay between the germline ends. This chain's CDR3 is CASSLDQMNTEAFF. In nucleotides, the CDR3 is TGTGCCAGCAGCTTAGATCAGATGAACACTGAAGCTTTCTTT.

This clonotype showed up just a few times. This may be a read error: a much more frequent sequence differs by one nucleotide. The conserved phenylalanine or tryptophan normally closing the CDR3 is absent here, so this likely arose from a read error. The DNA is omitted, as the CDR3 cannot be located on it reliably, and the CDR3 follows TCRdb's listing. The chain recombines TRBV7-4 with TRBJ2-7; the table's D call TRBD2 went unverified against the DNA. 12 amino acids form the CDR3, both terminal residues included. CDR1 SGHVT and CDR2 SQSDAQ come from the germline V gene. CDR3 region: CVSSLVGKRPGI.

This clonotype came up a few times. The chain is built from TRBV7-2 and TRBJ2-7; a possible D gene is TRBD1 (6 bases). The CDR3 is 14 amino acids. V was cut by 5 bases and J by 3 bases, with 14 bases left in between. Germline V gene sequence: CDR1 SGHTA, CDR2 FQGNSA. CDR3 nucleotide sequence: TGTGCCAGCAGCCCGACGACAGGCTACTACGAGCAGTACTTC. As protein: CASSPTTGYYEQYF. The whole variable domain, remainder taken from reference TRBV7-2 and TRBJ2-7, is GAGVSQSPSNKVTEKGKDVELRCDPISGHTALYWYRQSLGQGLEFLIYFQGNSAPDKSGLPSDRFSAERTGGSVSTLTIQRTQQEDSAVYLCASSPTTGYYEQYFGPGTRLTVT.

This clonotype was detected many times. The chain uses TRBV4-3 and TRBJ1-5; 7 bases are a match to TRBD1. The CDR3 consists of 15 residues. Germline CDR1 reads LGHNA; CDR2 reads YSLEER. V shed 2 bases and J 0 bases; nucleotides not matched to a gene: 1. CDR3 amino acids: CASSQQGDSNQPQHF. The DNA of the CDR3 is TGCGCCAGCAGCCAACAGGGGGATAGCAATCAGCCCCAGCATTTT.

This sequence joins TRBV9 and TRBJ2-2; 9 nucleotides match TRBD2. The trim removed 0 bases at V and 2 bases at J, leaving 2 bases unmatched. The CDR3 is 16 amino acids. CDR1 is SGDLS, CDR2 YYNGEE, per germline. The CDR3 DNA reads as TGTGCCAGCAGCGTAGTGGGACTAGCCAACACCGGGGAGCTGTTTTTT. As protein: CASSVVGLANTGELFF. Variable domain in full (rest from reference TRBV9 and TRBJ2-2): DSGVTQTPKHLITATGQRVTLRCSPRSGDLSVYWYQQSLDQGLQFLIQYYNGEERAKGNILERFSAQQFPDLHSELNLSSLELGDSALYFCASSVVGLANTGELFFGEGSRLTVL.

The chain couples TRBV29-1 to TRBJ1-1; tentatively, D is TRBD1 (5 bases). The germline V gene encodes CDR1 SQVTM and CDR2 ANQGSEA. The CDR3 sequence is 13 residues long. The V end lost 0 bases, the J end lost 3 bases, and 8 bases lay between the germline ends. The CDR3 sequence: CSVEEQGDTEAFF. The CDR3 region has the DNA TGCAGCGTTGAAGAGCAGGGAGACACTGAAGCTTTCTTT.

The sample holds a few counts of this clonotype. The rearrangement joins TRBV6-2 or TRBV6-3 to TRBJ1-1; D is unresolved. The CDR3 extends over 11 amino acids. CDR1 and CDR2 from the germline V gene are MNHEY and SVGEGT. The V end lost 6 bases, the J end lost 7 bases, and 9 bases lay between the germline ends. CDR3 in amino acids: CASSRNREAFF. The CDR3 bases are TGTGCCAGCAGCCGAAACCGTGAAGCTTTCTTT.

The gene calls are TRBV29-1 and TRBJ2-1, with 14 nucleotides matching TRBD2. Germline V gene sequence: CDR1 SQVTM, CDR2 ANQGSEA. CDR3 length: 13 residues. V dropped 6 bases and J dropped 9; count of bases not matched to a gene: 4. CDR3 nucleotide sequence: TGCAGCGTCGCGACTAGCGGGGGGGCTGAGCAGTTCTTC. Translating gives CSVATSGGAEQFF.

Only a few counts were recorded for this clonotype. The rearrangement uses TRBV7-2 and TRBJ2-1; 8 bases match TRBD2. The V gene end was trimmed by 3 bases and the J gene end by 10 bases; junction bases not matched to a gene: 5. The germline CDR1 and CDR2 sequences are SGHTA and FQGNSA. The CDR3 length is 13 residues. The CDR3 spells CASSFISSGEQFF. CDR3 bases: TGTGCCAGCAGCTTCATTTCTAGCGGGGAGCAGTTCTTC.

In its sample, this clonotype was seen many times. This sequence joins TRBV7-9 and TRBJ1-2, with TRBD1 matching over 9 bases. Germline V lookup: CDR1 SEHNR, CDR2 FQNEAQ (reference sequence). Unmatched junction bases numbered 10, after V lost 5 bases and J lost 6 bases. The CDR3 is made up of 15 amino acids. CDR3 amino acids: CASSTRQGVSHGYTF. The CDR3, as DNA: TGTGCCAGCAGCACAAGACAGGGGGTTTCTCATGGCTACACCTTC.

This clonotype was seen more than once but under ten times. The chain employs TRBV29-1 and TRBJ2-4; perhaps TRBD2 as D (5 bases). V lost 5 bases to trimming and J lost 8 bases, with 13 bases between them. The CDR3 is made up of 12 amino acids. Germline lookup yields CDR1 SQVTM and CDR2 ANQGSEA. The DNA for the CDR3 is TGCAGCGTTCCGTCAGCGAGGGACATTCAGTACTTC. Translated: CSVPSARDIQYF.

The chain links TRBV9 to TRBJ2-1; D unclear. V dropped 0 bases and J dropped 0 bases, with 10 bases sitting between them. The CDR3 is 16 residues long. Germline-derived CDR1 and CDR2 are SGDLS and YYNGEE. The CDR3 loop reads CASSVEALSSYNEQFF. In nucleotides, the CDR3 is TGTGCCAGCAGCGTAGAGGCCCTCAGCTCCTACAATGAGCAGTTCTTC.

The sample holds many counts of this clonotype. The chain uses TRBV27 and TRBJ1-1, with TRBD1 identical over 7 bases. The V gene end was trimmed by 2 bases and the J gene end by 1 base; junction bases not matched to a gene: 7. The germline V gene encodes CDR1 MNHEY and CDR2 SMNVEV (reference sequence). The CDR3 sequence is 16 residues long. The DNA of the CDR3 is TGTGCCAGCAGTTTACTCGCCGGGACAGCGAACACTGAAGCTTTCTTT. Translating it yields CASSLLAGTANTEAFF.

This clonotype has just a few counts. The chain uses TRBV6-5 and TRBJ2-1, with D possibly matching TRBD1 (6 bases). V lost 1 base and J lost 4, with 11 bases in between. The CDR3 runs to 15 residues. Germline V gene lookup returns CDR1 MNHEY and CDR2 SVGAGI. CDR3 sequence (DNA): TGTGCCAGCAGTTACTTCGGACAGTCATACAATGAGCAGTTCTTC. As protein: CASSYFGQSYNEQFF.

This clonotype was seen at least ten times. The rearrangement links TRBV20-1 to TRBJ2-6; D not resolved. In germline, CDR1 is DFQATT, CDR2 SNEGSKA (reference sequence). The CDR3 runs to 14 residues. Trimming shortened V by 6 bases and J by 2 bases, and 11 bases separated the two germline ends. CDR3 in DNA: TGCAGTGCCGTCGACACCACTGGGGCCAACGTCCTGACTTTC. Residues: CSAVDTTGANVLTF.

This clonotype was recorded only once. The chain carries TRBV20-1 and TRBJ2-2; 7 nucleotides line up with TRBD1. CDR3 length equals 13 residues. Germline V gives CDR1 DFQATT, CDR2 SNEGSKA (reference sequence). With 8 bases clipped from V and 1 base from J, the junction kept 4 bases outside the gene matches. CDR3 nucleotides: TGCAGTACAGGGGATTGGAACACCGGGGAGCTGTTTTTT. Translation: CSTGDWNTGELFF.

The rearrangement uses TRBV4-2 and TRBJ1-2; the D gene is possibly TRBD1 (5 bases). V dropped 0 bases and J dropped 7 bases, with 15 bases sitting between them. The CDR3 runs 15 residues. From germline, CDR1 is LGHNA and CDR2 YNFKEQ. The CDR3 DNA reads as TGTGCCAGCAGCCAAGATTCCAGGGAGGGATCTGGCTACACCTTC. Its protein is CASSQDSREGSGYTF.

This clonotype was counted at least ten times. The rearrangement links TRBV6-2 or TRBV6-3 to TRBJ1-5; TRBD1 matches 12 bases. CDR1 is MNHEY, CDR2 SVGEGT, per germline. Trimming removed 6 bases from V and 4 bases from J; junction bases left unmatched: 4. This CDR3 region has 15 residues. CDR3 in amino acids: CASRRDRGPNQPQHF. The CDR3 nucleotides are TGTGCCAGCAGAAGGGACAGGGGGCCGAATCAGCCCCAGCATTTT.

J is TRBJ2-7 and V is TRBV2; D is uncertain. V was pared by 4 bases and J by 2 bases, with 3 bases between. The CDR3 runs to 11 residues. Germline V gene lookup returns CDR1 SNHLY and CDR2 FYNNEI. CDR3 nucleotide sequence: TGTGCCAGCAGTGTCACCTACGAGCAGTACTTC. This gives the protein CASSVTYEQYF.

The chain has TRBV5-1 and TRBJ2-7, with D perhaps assigned TRBD1 or TRBD2 (5 bases each). The V and J ends lost 4 bases and 2 bases respectively, with 19 bases between them. From germline, CDR1 is SGHRS and CDR2 YFSETQ. CDR3 size: 16 residues. CDR3 protein: CASSPDSGAGTYEQYF. The DNA for the CDR3 is TGCGCCAGCAGCCCCGACTCCGGGGCCGGGACCTACGAGCAGTACTTC.

This clonotype appeared many times. The CDR3 here is CSVIPTANYEQYF. As DNA, the CDR3 is TGCAGCGTCATTCCGACAGCCAATTACGAGCAGTACTTC. The chain carries TRBV29-1 and TRBJ2-7; TRBD1 might be the D (5 bases). Between the trimmed V and J ends, which lost 6 bases and 4 bases, there was a span of 16 bases. CDR1 and CDR2 (germline): SQVTM, ANQGSEA. This CDR3 has 13 amino acids.

At least ten counts were recorded for this clonotype. The chain carries TRBV15 and TRBJ2-7; TRBD1 agrees at 7 bases. J lost 2 bases, V lost 1 base, and 5 bases had no gene match. CDR1 is LNHNV, CDR2 YYDKDF, per germline (reference sequence). CDR3 length equals 15 residues. The CDR3 DNA reads as TGTGCCACCAGCAGAGGTCACAGGGGAACCTACGAGCAGTACTTC. It encodes CATSRGHRGTYEQYF.

This clonotype was counted at least ten times. The chain carries TRBV6-5 and TRBJ2-7; 9 bases fit TRBD1. V gave up 0 bases and J gave up 1 base; unmatched junction bases: 4. The CDR3 extends over 16 amino acids. Germline lookup yields CDR1 MNHEY and CDR2 SVGAGI. CDR3 loop: CASSYSGTGLSYEQYF. CDR3 nucleotides: TGTGCCAGCAGTTACTCCGGGACAGGGTTATCCTACGAGCAGTACTTC.

This clonotype was found many times. The CDR3 reads CAWIYEKLFF. For the CDR3, the DNA is TGTGCCTGGATATATGAAAAACTGTTTTTT. This sequence joins TRBV30 and TRBJ1-4; unclear D gene. The CDR3 runs 10 residues. Germline V gene sequence: CDR1 GTSNPN, CDR2 SVGIG (reference sequence). V lost 4 bases and J 6 bases, leaving 3 bases between the germline ends.

V usage is TRBV20-1 and J usage is TRBJ2-3; D is unresolved. The CDR3 is 14 residues long. V gave up 6 bases and J gave up 0 bases, with 13 bases separating them. Germline V gives CDR1 DFQATT, CDR2 SNEGSKA (reference sequence). For the CDR3, the DNA is TGCAGTGCGAGAACAGATACTAGCACAGATACGCAGTATTTT. As protein: CSARTDTSTDTQYF.

This clonotype was detected a few times. The chain couples TRBV11-3 to TRBJ2-5, with TRBD2 identical over 7 bases. There are 13 residues in the CDR3. Germline-derived CDR1 and CDR2 are SGHNT and YENEEA. The trim removed 3 bases at V and 5 bases at J, leaving 3 bases unmatched. The CDR3 is CASSLGGTETQYF. The CDR3 DNA follows: TGTGCCAGCAGCTTGGGGGGGACGGAGACCCAGTACTTC.

This clonotype has only a few counts. The chain has TRBV11-2 and TRBJ1-1, with D possibly TRBD1 on 5 matching bases. V shed 3 bases and J shed 11 bases, with 10 bases lying between them. The CDR3 runs 11 residues. In germline, CDR1 is SGHAT, CDR2 FQNNGV. The CDR3: CASSLTDGAFF. DNA for the CDR3: TGTGCCAGCAGCTTGACAGACGGTGCTTTCTTT.

The gene calls are TRBV7-9 and TRBJ2-3; D is perhaps TRBD1 or TRBD2 (6 bases each). The V gene lost 5 bases and the J gene lost 0 bases, with 15 bases spanning the gap. The CDR3 consists of 16 residues. Germline values: CDR1 SEHNR, CDR2 FQNEAQ (reference sequence). The CDR3 sequence: CASSRGPPTSTDTQYF. Here the CDR3 DNA reads TGTGCCAGCAGCCGGGGGCCACCAACTAGCACAGATACGCAGTATTTT. Complete variable domain (other parts from reference TRBV7-9 and TRBJ2-3): DTGVSQNPRHKITKRGQNVTFRCDPISEHNRLYWYRQTLGQGPEFLTYFQNEAQLEKSRLLSDRFSAERPKGSFSTLEIQRTEQGDSAMYLCASSRGPPTSTDTQYFGPGTRLTVL.